The 7 T cell receptor beta chains listed next were all sequenced from one sample in a study of control samples from healthy donors and cancer patients. Here immunoSEQ multiplex PCR was the method, and the copy in TCRdb shows in-frame clones only, minus some. The sample comprises around 40,000 clones, less than 95% of which are singletons, and about a fifth rests with the top ten. The sample taken for sequencing was PBMCs. The receptors originated from a middle-aged woman with head and neck cancer.

The CDR3 DNA is TGTGCCAGCAGCCGGACAGGTGTGGGCTACACCTTC. Translating it yields CASSRTGVGYTF. V is TRBV7-9 and J is TRBJ1-2; 7 nucleotides agree with TRBD1. The germline CDR1 and CDR2 sequences are SEHNR and FQNEAQ (reference sequence). V shed 5 bases, J shed 8 bases, and the junction held 5 bases outside the gene matches. The CDR3 runs 12 residues.

The chain couples TRBV5-6 to TRBJ1-6; no firm D call. The V gene's germline CDR1 is SGHDT and CDR2 YYEEEE. This CDR3 region has 15 residues. Trimming shortened V by 3 bases and J by 9 bases, and 16 bases separated the two germline ends. The CDR3 DNA reads TGTGCCAGCAGCTCCGATTTGGTCCAATCTTCACCCCTCCACTTT. As protein: CASSSDLVQSSPLHF. The whole variable domain, filled in from reference TRBV5-6 and TRBJ1-6, reads DAGVTQSPTHLIKTRGQQVTLRCSPKSGHDTVSWYQQALGQGPQFIFQYYEEEERQRGNFPDRFSGHQFPNYSSELNVNALLLGDSALYLCASSSDLVQSSPLHFGNGTRLTVT.

The chain employs TRBV29-1 and TRBJ2-3; 8 bases fit TRBD2. The CDR3 totals 19 residues. The germline V gene has CDR1 SQVTM and CDR2 ANQGSEA. Trimming took 1 base from V and 4 from J; bases not matched to a gene: 19. CDR3 sequence: CSVEGAAGTRDLRADTQYF. CDR3 bases: TGCAGCGTTGAAGGGGCCGCGGGGACTAGGGACCTCAGGGCAGATACGCAGTATTTT.

The chain joins TRBV19 to TRBJ2-3; 10 nucleotides align to TRBD2. The CDR3 has 13 residues. Per the germline V gene, CDR1 is LNHDA and CDR2 is SQIVND (reference sequence). The V and J ends lost 7 bases and 5 bases, in that order; junction bases with no gene match: 3. The CDR3 region is CASKRLAGDTQYF. CDR3 DNA sequence: TGTGCCAGTAAACGACTAGCGGGAGATACGCAGTATTTT.

This clone has only one observation. The V call is TRBV15, the J call TRBJ2-7; 10 nucleotides align to TRBD1. The CDR3 consists of 16 residues. CDR1 LNHNV and CDR2 YYDKDF come from the germline V gene (reference sequence). V trimming: 2 bases; J trimming: 1 base; junction bases outside the gene matches: 5. This CDR3 is CATSRKTGQGSYEQYF. The CDR3 DNA reads as TGTGCCACCAGCAGAAAGACGGGACAGGGGTCCTACGAGCAGTACTTC.

As DNA, the CDR3 is TGTGCCAGCAGCCAAGTAGCGGGGGGGCTTTCCGGGGAGCTGTTTTTT. Protein: CASSQVAGGLSGELFF. The chain has TRBV3-1 (or the pseudogene TRBV3-2) and TRBJ2-2; 11 positions agree with TRBD2. CDR1 is LGHDT, CDR2 YNNKEL, per germline (reference sequence). V trimming: 1 base; J trimming: 6 bases; junction bases outside the gene matches: 4. The CDR3 spans 16 residues.

J is TRBJ2-2 and V is TRBV7-3, with D possibly TRBD2 on 6 matching bases. The germline gives CDR1 SGHTA, CDR2 FQGTGA. The CDR3 consists of 15 residues. V was clipped by 5 bases and J by 6 bases, with 16 bases between them. The CDR3: CASSLGTGGAGELFF. The CDR3 region has the DNA TGTGCCAGCAGCCTTGGGACCGGCGGGGCCGGGGAGCTGTTTTTT.